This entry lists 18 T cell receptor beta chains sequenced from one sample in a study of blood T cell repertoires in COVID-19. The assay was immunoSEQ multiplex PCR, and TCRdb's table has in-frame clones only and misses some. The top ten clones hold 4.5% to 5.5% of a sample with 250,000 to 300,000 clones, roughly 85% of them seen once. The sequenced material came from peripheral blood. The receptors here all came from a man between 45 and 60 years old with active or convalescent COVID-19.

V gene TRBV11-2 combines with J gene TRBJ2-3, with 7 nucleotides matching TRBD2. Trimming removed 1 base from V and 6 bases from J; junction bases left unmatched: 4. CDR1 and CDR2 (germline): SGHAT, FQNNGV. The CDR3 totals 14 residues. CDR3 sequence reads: CASSLAGGEDTQYF. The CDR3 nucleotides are TGTGCCAGCAGCTTAGCTGGGGGGGAGGATACGCAGTATTTT. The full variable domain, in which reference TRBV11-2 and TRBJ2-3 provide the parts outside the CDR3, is EAGVAQSPRYKIIEKRQSVAFWCNPISGHATLYWYQQILGQGPKLLIQFQNNGVVDDSQLPKDRFSAERLKGVDSTLKIQPAKLEDSAVYLCASSLAGGEDTQYFGPGTRLTVL.

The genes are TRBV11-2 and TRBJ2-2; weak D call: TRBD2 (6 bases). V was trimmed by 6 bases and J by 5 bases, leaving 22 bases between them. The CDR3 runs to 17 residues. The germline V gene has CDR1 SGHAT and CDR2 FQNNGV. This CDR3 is CASRTRGAGSITGELFF. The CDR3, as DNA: TGTGCCAGCAGGACCCGCGGGGCAGGGTCGATTACCGGGGAGCTGTTTTTT.

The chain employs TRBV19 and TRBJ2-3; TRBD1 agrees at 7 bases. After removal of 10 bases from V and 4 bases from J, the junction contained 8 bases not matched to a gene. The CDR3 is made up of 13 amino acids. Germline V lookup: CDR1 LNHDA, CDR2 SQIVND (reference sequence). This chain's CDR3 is CATRDSGSDTQYF. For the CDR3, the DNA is TGTGCCACTAGGGACAGTGGGTCAGATACGCAGTATTTT.

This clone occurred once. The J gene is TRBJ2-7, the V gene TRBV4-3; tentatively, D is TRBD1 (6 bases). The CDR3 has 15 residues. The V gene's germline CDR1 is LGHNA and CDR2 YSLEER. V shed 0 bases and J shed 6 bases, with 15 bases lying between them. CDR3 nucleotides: TGCGCCAGCAGCCAAGACCAGGGGAGTCTGTTCGAGCAGTACTTC. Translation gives CASSQDQGSLFEQYF.

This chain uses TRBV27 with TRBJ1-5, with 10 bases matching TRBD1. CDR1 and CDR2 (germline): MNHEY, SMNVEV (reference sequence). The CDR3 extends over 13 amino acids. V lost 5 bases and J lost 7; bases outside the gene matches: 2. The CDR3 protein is CASSRTGGQPQHF. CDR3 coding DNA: TGTGCCAGCAGTCGGACAGGGGGGCAGCCCCAGCATTTT.

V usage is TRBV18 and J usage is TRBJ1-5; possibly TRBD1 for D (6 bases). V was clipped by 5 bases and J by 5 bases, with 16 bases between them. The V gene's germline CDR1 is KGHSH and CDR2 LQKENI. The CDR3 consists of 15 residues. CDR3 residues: CASSELQGKYQPQHF. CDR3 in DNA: TGTGCCAGCTCAGAACTACAGGGCAAGTATCAGCCCCAGCATTTT.

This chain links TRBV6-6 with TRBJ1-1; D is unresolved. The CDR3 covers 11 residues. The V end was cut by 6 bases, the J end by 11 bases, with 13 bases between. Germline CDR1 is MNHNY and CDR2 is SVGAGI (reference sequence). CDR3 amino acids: CASSIGRGAFF. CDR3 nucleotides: TGTGCCAGCAGCATAGGGAGAGGGGCTTTCTTT.

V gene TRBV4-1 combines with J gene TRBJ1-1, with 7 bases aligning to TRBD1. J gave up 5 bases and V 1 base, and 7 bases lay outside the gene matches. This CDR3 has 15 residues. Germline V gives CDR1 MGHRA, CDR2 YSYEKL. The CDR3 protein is CASSQVRDSETEAFF. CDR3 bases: TGCGCCAGCAGCCAAGTGAGGGACAGCGAGACTGAAGCTTTCTTT.

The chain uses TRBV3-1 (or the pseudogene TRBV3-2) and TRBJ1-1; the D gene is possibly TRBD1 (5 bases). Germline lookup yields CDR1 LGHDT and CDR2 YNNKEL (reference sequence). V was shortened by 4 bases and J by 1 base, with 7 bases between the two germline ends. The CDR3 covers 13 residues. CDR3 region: CASSPQENTEAFF. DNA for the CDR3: TGTGCCAGCAGCCCACAGGAGAACACTGAAGCTTTCTTT.

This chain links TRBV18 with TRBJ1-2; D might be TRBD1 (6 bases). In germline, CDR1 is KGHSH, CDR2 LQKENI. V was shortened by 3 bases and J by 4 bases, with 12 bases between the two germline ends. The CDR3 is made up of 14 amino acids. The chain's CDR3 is CASSPPDRSYGYTF. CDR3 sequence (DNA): TGTGCCAGCTCACCGCCAGACAGGAGCTATGGCTACACCTTC.

This chain's CDR3 is CASSESGRLREQYF. The DNA of the CDR3 is TGTGCCAGCAGTGAGAGCGGGAGGCTCAGGGAGCAGTACTTC. The gene calls are TRBV2 and TRBJ2-7, with 9 bases that match TRBD2. Germline V gene data show CDR1 as SNHLY and CDR2 as FYNNEI. V lost 3 bases and J lost 7; bases outside the gene matches: 7. This CDR3 has 14 amino acids. Filled out from reference TRBV2 and TRBJ2-7, the complete variable domain reads EPEVTQTPSHQVTQMGQEVILRCVPISNHLYFYWYRQILGQKVEFLVSFYNNEISEKSEIFDDQFSVERPDGSNFTLKIRSTKLEDSAMYFCASSESGRLREQYFGPGTRLTVT.

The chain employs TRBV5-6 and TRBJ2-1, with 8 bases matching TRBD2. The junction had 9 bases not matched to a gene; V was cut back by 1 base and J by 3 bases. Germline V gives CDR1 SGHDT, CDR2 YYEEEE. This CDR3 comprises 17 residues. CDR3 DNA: TGTGCCAGCAGCTTGTACGAAACTAGCGGAATCTACAATGAGCAGTTCTTC. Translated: CASSLYETSGIYNEQFF.

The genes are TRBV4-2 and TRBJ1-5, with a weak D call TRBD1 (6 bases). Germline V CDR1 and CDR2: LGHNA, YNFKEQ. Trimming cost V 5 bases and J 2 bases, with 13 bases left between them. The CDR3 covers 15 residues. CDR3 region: CASSVRGDGNQPQHF. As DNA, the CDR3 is TGTGCCAGCAGCGTCAGGGGAGATGGCAATCAGCCCCAGCATTTT.

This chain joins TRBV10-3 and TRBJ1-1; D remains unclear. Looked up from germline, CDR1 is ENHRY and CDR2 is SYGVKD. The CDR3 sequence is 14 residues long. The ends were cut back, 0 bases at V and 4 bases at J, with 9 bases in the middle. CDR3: CAISESPGGTEAFF. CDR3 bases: TGTGCCATCAGTGAGTCGCCGGGTGGCACTGAAGCTTTCTTT.

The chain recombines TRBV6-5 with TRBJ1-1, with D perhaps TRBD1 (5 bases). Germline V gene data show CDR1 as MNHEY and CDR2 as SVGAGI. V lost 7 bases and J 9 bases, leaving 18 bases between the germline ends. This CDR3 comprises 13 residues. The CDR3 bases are TGTGCCAGCACCCCACTGGCAGGGCATCAAGCTTTCTTT. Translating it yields CASTPLAGHQAFF.

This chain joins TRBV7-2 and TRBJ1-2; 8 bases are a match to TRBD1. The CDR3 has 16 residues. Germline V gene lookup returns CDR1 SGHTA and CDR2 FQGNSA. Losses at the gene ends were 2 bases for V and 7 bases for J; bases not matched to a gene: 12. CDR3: CASSLTVDRVTGGYTF. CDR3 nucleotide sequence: TGTGCCAGCAGCTTAACCGTGGACAGGGTGACGGGTGGCTACACCTTC.

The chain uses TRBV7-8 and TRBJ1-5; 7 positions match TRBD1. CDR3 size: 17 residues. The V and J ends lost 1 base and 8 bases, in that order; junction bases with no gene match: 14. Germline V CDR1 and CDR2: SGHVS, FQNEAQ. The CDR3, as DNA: TGTGCCAGCAGCTTAGGATTCCGGGACAGCGGCCTAGAGCCCCAGCATTTT. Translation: CASSLGFRDSGLEPQHF.

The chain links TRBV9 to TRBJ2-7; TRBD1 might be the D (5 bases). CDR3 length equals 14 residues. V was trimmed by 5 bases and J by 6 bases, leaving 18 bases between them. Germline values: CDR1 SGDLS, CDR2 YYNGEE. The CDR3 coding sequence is TGTGCCAGCAGTATACAGGCTCACCAGGGCGAGCAGTACTTC. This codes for CASSIQAHQGEQYF.